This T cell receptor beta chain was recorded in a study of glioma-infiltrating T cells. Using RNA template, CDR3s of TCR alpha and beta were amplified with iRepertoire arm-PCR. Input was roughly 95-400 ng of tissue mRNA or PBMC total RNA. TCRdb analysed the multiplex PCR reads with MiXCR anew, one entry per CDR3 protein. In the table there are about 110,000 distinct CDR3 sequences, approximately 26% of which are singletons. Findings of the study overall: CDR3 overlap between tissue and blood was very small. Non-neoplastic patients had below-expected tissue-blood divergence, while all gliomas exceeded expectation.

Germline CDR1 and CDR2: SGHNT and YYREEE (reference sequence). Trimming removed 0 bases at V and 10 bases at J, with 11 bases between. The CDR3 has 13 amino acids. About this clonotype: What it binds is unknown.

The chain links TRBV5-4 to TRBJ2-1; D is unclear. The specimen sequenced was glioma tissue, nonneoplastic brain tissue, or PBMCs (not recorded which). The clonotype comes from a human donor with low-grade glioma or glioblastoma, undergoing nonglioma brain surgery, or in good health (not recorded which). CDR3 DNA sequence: TGTGCCAGCAGCTTGGATAGGAGCAGAGAGCAGTTCTTC. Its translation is CASSLDRSREQFF.